Below are 11 T cell receptor beta chains sequenced from a single sample in a study of CD8 T cells in Susac syndrome. An input of roughly 0.5 to 1 ug of RNA was subjected to reverse transcription using random hexamers. In TCRdb, the immunoSEQ multiplex PCR reads were re-called with MiXCR into one record per CDR3 protein. Among about 140,000 distinct CDR3 sequences listed, 85% to 95% were seen once. Input material: CD4+ T cells from PBMCs. Source of these receptors: a human donor with multiple sclerosis.

The J gene is TRBJ1-2, the V gene TRBV29-1, with 7 nucleotides matching TRBD1. Germline CDR1 is SQVTM and CDR2 is ANQGSEA. J lost 5 bases, V lost 4 bases, and 7 bases had no gene match. This CDR3 spans 13 amino acids. The CDR3 nucleotides read TGCAGCGTTGCACCGGGACAGACATATGGCTACACCTTC. It yields the protein CSVAPGQTYGYTF.

The V gene is TRBV29-1, the J gene TRBJ2-5; possible D gene TRBD1, 6 bases. CDR3 size: 13 residues. The V and J ends lost 6 bases and 4 bases respectively, with 15 bases between them. Germline CDR1 SQVTM, CDR2 ANQGSEA. CDR3 in amino acids: CSVFRGGSETQYF. In DNA, the CDR3 is TGCAGCGTCTTCCGAGGGGGTTCAGAGACCCAGTACTTC.

This clonotype was seen a single time. The chain recombines TRBV29-1 with TRBJ2-3; D gene uncertain. V was pared by 3 bases and J by 14 bases, with 15 bases between. Germline V lookup: CDR1 SQVTM, CDR2 ANQGSEA. This CDR3 is 11 amino acids long. The CDR3 coding sequence is TGCAGCGTTGACTTGGGCATCTCGCGGTATTTT. As protein: CSVDLGISRYF.

The V and J genes are TRBV27 and TRBJ2-7, with D possibly TRBD1 on 6 matching bases. CDR1 is MNHEY and CDR2 is SMNVEV in the germline V gene (reference sequence). There are 13 residues in the CDR3. V was trimmed by 5 bases and J by 1 base, leaving 9 bases between them. The CDR3 DNA follows: TGTGCCAGCAGTCGGACAGTGTCCTACGAGCAGTACTTC. Amino acids: CASSRTVSYEQYF.

This chain joins TRBV2 and TRBJ1-5; no clear D gene. The CDR3 runs 13 residues. Trimming took off 6 bases at V and 6 bases at J, with 12 bases between the two ends. Germline loops: CDR1 SNHLY, CDR2 FYNNEI. CDR3 residues: CASRYTSGQPQHF. CDR3 DNA: TGTGCCAGCAGGTACACGTCCGGTCAGCCCCAGCATTTT.

This clonotype was found once. The chain links TRBV25-1 to TRBJ1-4; D remains ambiguous. Germline loops: CDR1 MGHDK, CDR2 SYGVNS. V was clipped by 3 bases and J by 7 bases, with 6 bases between them. The CDR3 spans 12 residues. The CDR3 DNA sequence: TGTGCCAGCAGTGAGAGGTTTGAAAAACTGTTTTTT. The encoded protein is CASSERFEKLFF.

This chain links TRBV12-3 or TRBV12-4 with TRBJ2-5; D might be TRBD2 (5 bases). There are 13 residues in the CDR3. Deletions cut 7 bases from V and 2 bases from J, with 11 bases between. The CDR3 loop is CASTRRLQETQYF. CDR3 nucleotides: TGTGCCAGCACCCGGAGGCTACAAGAGACCCAGTACTTC.

The genes are TRBV9 and TRBJ2-2; 7 nucleotides agree with TRBD1. Germline V CDR1 and CDR2: SGDLS, YYNGEE. The CDR3 has 16 amino acids. Trimming at V came to 4 bases and at J to 4 bases, leaving 10 bases not matched to a gene. In DNA form, the CDR3 reads TGTGCCAGCAGCCGAATCCCGACAGGGAGCACCGGGGAGCTGTTTTTT. Translated, it gives CASSRIPTGSTGELFF. The entire variable domain, with the rest obtained from reference TRBV9 and TRBJ2-2, is as follows: DSGVTQTPKHLITATGQRVTLRCSPRSGDLSVYWYQQSLDQGLQFLIQYYNGEERAKGNILERFSAQQFPDLHSELNLSSLELGDSALYFCASSRIPTGSTGELFFGEGSRLTVL.

The V call is TRBV7-2, the J call TRBJ2-7; D uncertain. Germline V gene data show CDR1 as SGHTA and CDR2 as FQGNSA. This CDR3 is 12 amino acids long. V lost 2 bases to trimming and J lost 5 bases, with 7 bases between them. The CDR3 protein is CASSLRRNEQYF. The CDR3 region has the DNA TGTGCCAGCAGCTTAAGGCGTAACGAGCAGTACTTC.

The rearrangement links TRBV29-1 to TRBJ2-1; D unclear. Germline V gene lookup returns CDR1 SQVTM and CDR2 ANQGSEA. This CDR3 region has 14 residues. V gave up 6 bases and J gave up 0 bases, with 12 bases separating them. In nucleotides, the CDR3 is TGCAGCGTCTCGGGTCAGAGCTCCTACAATGAGCAGTTCTTC. Amino acid sequence: CSVSGQSSYNEQFF.

This chain links TRBV28 with TRBJ1-1; 7 bases are shared with TRBD1. The germline CDR1 and CDR2 sequences are MDHEN and SYDVKM. With V trimmed by 5 bases and J by 2 bases, 17 bases remained unmatched. The CDR3 runs 18 residues. Here the CDR3 reads CASSPRGRGRGKNTEAFF. The DNA of the CDR3 is TGTGCCAGCAGTCCCCGTGGGAGGGGGCGAGGGAAAAACACTGAAGCTTTCTTT.